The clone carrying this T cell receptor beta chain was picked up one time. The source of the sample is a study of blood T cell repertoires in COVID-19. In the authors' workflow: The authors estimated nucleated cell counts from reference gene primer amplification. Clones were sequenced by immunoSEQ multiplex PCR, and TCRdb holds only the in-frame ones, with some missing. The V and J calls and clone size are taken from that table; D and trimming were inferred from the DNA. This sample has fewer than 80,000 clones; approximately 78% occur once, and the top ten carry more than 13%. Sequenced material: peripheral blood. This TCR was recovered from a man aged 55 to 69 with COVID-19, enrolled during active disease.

CDR3 coding DNA: TGTGCCAGTAGTAGTCTTTCGGGAGGAGGGGAGCAGTTCTTC. Its translation is CASSSLSGGGEQFF. V is TRBV19 and J is TRBJ2-1; 7 positions match TRBD2. The CDR3 totals 14 residues. The V and J ends lost 4 bases and 10 bases, in that order; junction bases with no gene match: 10. Germline V gene data show CDR1 as LNHDA and CDR2 as SQIVND (reference sequence). The full variable domain, rest sourced from reference TRBV19 and TRBJ2-1, is DGGITQSPKYLFRKEGQNVTLSCEQNLNHDAMYWYRQDPGQGLRLIYYSQIVNDFQKGDIAEGYSVSREKKESFPLTVTSAQKNPTAFYLCASSSLSGGGEQFFGPGTRLTVL.